This T cell receptor (beta chain) emerged from a study of human T cells and chemical hapten exposure (dated by TCRdb to about 2021). Notes on the research overall: For sensitization, 2% DPC in acetone was applied to a 2 cm by 2 cm area of upper inner arm skin. Libraries were pooled for sequencing, and variation in per-sample TCR yields was attributed mainly to small differences in library volumes within the pool. Blood samples were taken from patients before sensitization (week 0) and then at 2, 6 and about 24 weeks after DPC sensitization. Patch tests used Finn chambers with 0.01% DPC on the upper back, scored after 6 days by International Contact Dermatitis Research Group standards. Throughout the study period of about 25 weeks, patients also received therapeutic DPC doses to the scalp every week. Approximately 28 alopecia patients gave blood for TCR sequencing at one to four time points (pre-sensitization, 2, 6 and 24 weeks). The mostly female patient cohort included alopecia areata with under or over 50% scalp involvement, alopecia totalis and alopecia universalis. Peripheral blood TCR repertoire changes were tracked in vivo in alopecia patients during primary and secondary sensitization to the hapten diphenylcyclopropenone (DPC). What the research found in general, with its limitations: DPC sensitization did not change the number of TCRs with a frequency above 1 in 1000, and there was no evidence of changes in global repertoire structure. Because every patient had alopecia, a presumed autoimmune disease, the patients' immune response might differ from that of healthy individuals. Significantly more large CDR3 similarity clusters were formed by expanded TCRs than by pre-sensitization or healthy control sets, consistent with antigen-driven responses. Patch test score was positively correlated with the number of PT1 expanded TCRs, with significance at thresholds 8, 16 and 32 but not at 4. Repeated subsampling changed both the strength of the expansion versus patch-test correlation and the threshold at which the correlation became significant.

At the junction V is shortened by 4 bases and J by 5 bases; bases outside the gene matches: 3. In the germline V gene, CDR1 corresponds to MNHNS and CDR2 to SASEGT. Taken from cysteine to phenylalanine, the CDR3 has 15 residues. Only the CDR3 DNA stays, 45 bases, in frame from base 1. The library was made by RACE. The sequencer was a NextSeq 500. During library preparation, unique molecular identifiers were attached to individual cDNA molecules so that TCRs could be counted in a quantitative, reproducible way. From each blood RNA sample, both TCR alpha and TCR beta chains were sequenced. The paper's data handling went like this. A median of approximately 96,000 TCRs per sample was observed, with a range of 23,224 to 690,600. The Decombinator software suite was used to annotate the V, J and CDR3 of the TCR reads. To make PS versus PT1 abundance plots, every sample was subsampled to the same number of TCRs (28,000). TCRs were defined as expanded if absent before sensitization and observed at least eight times at the 2-week time point. Using fastp trimming at Q25 and MiXCR clonotype assembly, TCRdb reanalyzed the public sequencing data and kept in-frame beta chains. Merged by CDR3 protein, the rows form single entries marked with the most common genes and DNA. TCRdb's processing, not the authors' own work, is the source of the V and J calls. The sample table lists about 60,000 distinct CDR3 sequences, about 9.3% of them with a count of one. The ten most abundant clones make up 10% to 15% of the sample.

This specimen's time point label, interpreted: patch test 1, 2 weeks after DPC sensitization. The treatment or condition label, as the study defines it: therapeutic diphenylcyclopropenone sensitization with weekly scalp DPC. At every patch-test visit, the blood draw took place before the patch test was put on. Eligible patients were aged 18 to 70, diagnosed with alopecia, deemed suitable for DPC therapy, and excluded if pregnant. Total RNA was extracted from unfractionated whole blood that had been collected in Tempus Blood RNA tubes. With regard to this clonotype: The target of this receptor is not known. Per-nucleotide qualities are absent, and no much larger clonotype sits a single base away.

Sequencing used whole blood, obtained in connection with sensitization to the hapten diphenylcyclopropenone (DPC). The receptor was isolated from a middle-aged woman with alopecia areata. Some clones in this sample may be carry-over from other donors' samples. The V and J genes are TRBV6-1 and TRBJ1-6, with 9 bases matching TRBD1. CDR3 sequence: CASSGGQGDNSPLHF. The bases read TGTGCCAGCAGTGGGGGACAGGGAGATAATTCACCCCTCCACTTT.